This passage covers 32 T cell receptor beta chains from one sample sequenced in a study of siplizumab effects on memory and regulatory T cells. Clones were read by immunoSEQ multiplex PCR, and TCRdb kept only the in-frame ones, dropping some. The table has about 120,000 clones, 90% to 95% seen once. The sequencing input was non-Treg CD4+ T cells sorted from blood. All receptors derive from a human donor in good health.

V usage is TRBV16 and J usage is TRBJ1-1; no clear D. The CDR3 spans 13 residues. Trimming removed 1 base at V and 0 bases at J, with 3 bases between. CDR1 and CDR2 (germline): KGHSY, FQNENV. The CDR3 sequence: CASSQWVNTEAFF. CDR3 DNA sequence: TGTGCCAGCAGCCAATGGGTGAACACTGAAGCTTTCTTT.

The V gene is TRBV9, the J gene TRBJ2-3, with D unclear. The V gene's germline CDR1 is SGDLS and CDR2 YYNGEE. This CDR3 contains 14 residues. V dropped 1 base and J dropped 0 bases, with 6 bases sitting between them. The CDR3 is CASSVLSSTDTQYF. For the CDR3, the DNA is TGTGCCAGCAGCGTATTGTCTAGCACAGATACGCAGTATTTT. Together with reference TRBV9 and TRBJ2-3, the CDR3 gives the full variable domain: DSGVTQTPKHLITATGQRVTLRCSPRSGDLSVYWYQQSLDQGLQFLIQYYNGEERAKGNILERFSAQQFPDLHSELNLSSLELGDSALYFCASSVLSSTDTQYFGPGTRLTVL.

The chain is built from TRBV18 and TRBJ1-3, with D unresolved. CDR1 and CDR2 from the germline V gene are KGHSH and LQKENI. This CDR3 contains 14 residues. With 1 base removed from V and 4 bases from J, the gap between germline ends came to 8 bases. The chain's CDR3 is CASSPQELGNTIYF. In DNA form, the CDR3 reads TGTGCCAGCTCACCACAGGAGCTAGGAAACACCATATATTTT.

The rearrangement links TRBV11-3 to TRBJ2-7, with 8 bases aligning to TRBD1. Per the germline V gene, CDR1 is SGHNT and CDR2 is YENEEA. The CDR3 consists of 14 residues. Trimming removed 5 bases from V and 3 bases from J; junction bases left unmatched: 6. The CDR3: CASSLGQGIYEQYF. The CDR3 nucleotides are TGTGCCAGCAGCCTTGGACAGGGTATCTACGAGCAGTACTTC.

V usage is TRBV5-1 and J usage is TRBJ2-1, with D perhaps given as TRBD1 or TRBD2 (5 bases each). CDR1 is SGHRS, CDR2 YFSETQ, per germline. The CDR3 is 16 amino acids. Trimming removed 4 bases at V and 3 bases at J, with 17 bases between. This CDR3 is CASSPLDGTIYNEQFF. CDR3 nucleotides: TGCGCCAGCAGCCCCTTGGACGGGACCATCTACAATGAGCAGTTCTTC. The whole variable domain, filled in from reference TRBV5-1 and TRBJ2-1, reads KAGVTQTPRYLIKTRGQQVTLSCSPISGHRSVSWYQQTPGQGLQFLFEYFSETQRNKGNFPGRFSGRQFSNSRSEMNVSTLELGDSALYLCASSPLDGTIYNEQFFGPGTRLTVL.

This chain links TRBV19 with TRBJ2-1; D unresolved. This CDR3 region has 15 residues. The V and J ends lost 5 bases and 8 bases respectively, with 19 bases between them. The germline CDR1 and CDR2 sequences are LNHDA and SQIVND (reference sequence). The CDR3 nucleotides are TGTGCCAGTAGTCCCCGCCCACTTGACTCCGATGAGCAGTTCTTC. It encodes CASSPRPLDSDEQFF.

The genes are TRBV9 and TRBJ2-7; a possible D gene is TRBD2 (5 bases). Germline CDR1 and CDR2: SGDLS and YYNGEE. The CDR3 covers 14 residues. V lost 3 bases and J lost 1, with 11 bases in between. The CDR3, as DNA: TGTGCCAGCAGCGCCCGCGGCGGGTCCTACGAGCAGTACTTC. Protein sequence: CASSARGGSYEQYF.

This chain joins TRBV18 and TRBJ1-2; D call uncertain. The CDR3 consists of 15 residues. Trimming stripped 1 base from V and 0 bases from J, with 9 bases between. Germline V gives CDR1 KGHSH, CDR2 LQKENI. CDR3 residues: CASSPLGRANYGYTF. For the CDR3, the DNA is TGTGCCAGCTCACCACTTGGCAGAGCTAACTATGGCTACACCTTC.

CDR3 sequence reads: CATLAGEADTQYF. In DNA form, the CDR3 reads TGTGCCACCTTAGCGGGAGAGGCAGATACGCAGTATTTT. The chain has TRBV2 and TRBJ2-3; 9 nucleotides line up with TRBD2. V lost 10 bases, J lost 4 bases, and 6 bases stayed unmatched. The CDR3 is 13 amino acids. Germline CDR1 SNHLY, CDR2 FYNNEI.

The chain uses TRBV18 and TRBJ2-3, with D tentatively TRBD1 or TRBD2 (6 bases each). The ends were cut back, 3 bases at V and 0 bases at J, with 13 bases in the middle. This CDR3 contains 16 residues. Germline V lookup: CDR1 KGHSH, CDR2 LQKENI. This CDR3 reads CASSPKGGSSTDTQYF. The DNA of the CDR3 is TGTGCCAGCTCACCTAAAGGGGGGTCTAGCACAGATACGCAGTATTTT. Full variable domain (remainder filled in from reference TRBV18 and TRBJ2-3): NAGVMQNPRHLVRRRGQEARLRCSPMKGHSHVYWYRQLPEEGLKFMVYLQKENIIDESGMPKERFSAEFPKEGPSILRIQQVVRGDSAAYFCASSPKGGSSTDTQYFGPGTRLTVL.

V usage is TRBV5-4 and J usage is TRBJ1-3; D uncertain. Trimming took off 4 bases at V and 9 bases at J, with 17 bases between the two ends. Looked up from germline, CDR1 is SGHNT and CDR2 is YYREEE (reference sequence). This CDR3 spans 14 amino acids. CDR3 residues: CASSAEQGKGTIYF. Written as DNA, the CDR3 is TGTGCCAGCAGCGCAGAACAAGGAAAAGGCACCATATATTTT.

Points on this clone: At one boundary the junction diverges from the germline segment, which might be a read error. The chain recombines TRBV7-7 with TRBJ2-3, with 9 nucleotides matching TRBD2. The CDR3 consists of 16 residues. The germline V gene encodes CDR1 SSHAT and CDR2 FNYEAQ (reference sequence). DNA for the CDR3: TGTGCTAGCAGCTTAGGCGGGAGGGCCGGTGGTGATACGCAGTATTTT. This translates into CASSLGGRAGGDTQYF.

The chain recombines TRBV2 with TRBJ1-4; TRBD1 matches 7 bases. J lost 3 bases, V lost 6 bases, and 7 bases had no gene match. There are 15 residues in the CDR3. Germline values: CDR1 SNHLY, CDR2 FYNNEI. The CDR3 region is CASRASGTANEKLFF. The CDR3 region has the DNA TGTGCCAGCAGGGCCTCCGGGACAGCTAATGAAAAACTGTTTTTT.

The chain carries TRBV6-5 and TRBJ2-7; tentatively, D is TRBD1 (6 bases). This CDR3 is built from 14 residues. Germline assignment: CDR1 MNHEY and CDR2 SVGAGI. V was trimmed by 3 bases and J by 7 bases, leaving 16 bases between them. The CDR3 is CASSYQDSWGEQYF. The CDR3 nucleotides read TGTGCCAGCAGTTATCAGGACAGTTGGGGTGAGCAGTACTTC.

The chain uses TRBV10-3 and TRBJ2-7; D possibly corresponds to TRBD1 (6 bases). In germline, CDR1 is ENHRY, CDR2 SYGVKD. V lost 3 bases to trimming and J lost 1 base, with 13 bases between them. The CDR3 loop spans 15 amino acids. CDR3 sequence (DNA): TGTGCCATCAGTGAAAGGACAGTCGGGTCCTACGAGCAGTACTTC. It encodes CAISERTVGSYEQYF.

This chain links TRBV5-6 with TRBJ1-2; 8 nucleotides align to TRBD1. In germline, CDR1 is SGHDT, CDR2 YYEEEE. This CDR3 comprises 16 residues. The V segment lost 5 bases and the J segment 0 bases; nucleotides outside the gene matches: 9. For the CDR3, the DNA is TGTGCCAGCAGTCCCGGGACAGGAGCATCTAACTATGGCTACACCTTC. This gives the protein CASSPGTGASNYGYTF.

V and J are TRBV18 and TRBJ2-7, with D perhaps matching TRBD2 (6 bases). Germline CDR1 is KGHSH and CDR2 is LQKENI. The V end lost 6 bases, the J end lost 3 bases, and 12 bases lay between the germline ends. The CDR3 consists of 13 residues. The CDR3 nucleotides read TGTGCCAGCTCGCGGGGTAAGATCTACGAGCAGTACTTC. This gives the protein CASSRGKIYEQYF.

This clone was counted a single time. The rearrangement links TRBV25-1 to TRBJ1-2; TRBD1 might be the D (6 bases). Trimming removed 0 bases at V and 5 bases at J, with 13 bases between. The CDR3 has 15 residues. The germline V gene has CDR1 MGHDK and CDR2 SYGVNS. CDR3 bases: TGTGCCAGCAGTGAATATGTGGCCGGACAGTATGGCTACACCTTC. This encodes CASSEYVAGQYGYTF.

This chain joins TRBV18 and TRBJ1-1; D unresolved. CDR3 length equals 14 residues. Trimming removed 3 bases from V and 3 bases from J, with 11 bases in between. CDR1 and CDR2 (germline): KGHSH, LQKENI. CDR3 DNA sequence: TGTGCCAGCTCACCCGTGGATGGGGACACTGAAGCTTTCTTT. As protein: CASSPVDGDTEAFF.

CDR3 DNA sequence: TGTGCCAGCACCCTTCGGGGGGGGCCTATGAATGAGCAGTTCTTC. Encoded protein: CASTLRGGPMNEQFF. The chain recombines TRBV7-2 with TRBJ2-1; 8 positions match TRBD2. V lost 7 bases to trimming and J lost 7 bases; unmatched junction nucleotides: 12. CDR1 is SGHTA and CDR2 is FQGNSA in the germline V gene. CDR3 length equals 15 residues.

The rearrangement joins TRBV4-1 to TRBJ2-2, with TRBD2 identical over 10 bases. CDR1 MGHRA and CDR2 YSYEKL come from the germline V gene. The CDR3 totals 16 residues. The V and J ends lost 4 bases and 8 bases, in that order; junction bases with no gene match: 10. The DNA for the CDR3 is TGCGCCAGCAGCCCAGAAACTAGCGGGATTAGAGGGGAGCTGTTTTTT. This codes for CASSPETSGIRGELFF.

The CDR3 DNA sequence: TGTGCCAGCAGCTTACCGGGACACGTAAACTATGGCTACACCTTC. It encodes CASSLPGHVNYGYTF. The chain links TRBV5-6 to TRBJ1-2; tentative D call: TRBD1 (6 bases). The germline V gene has CDR1 SGHDT and CDR2 YYEEEE. V was shortened by 2 bases and J by 2 bases, with 13 bases between the two germline ends. This CDR3 is built from 15 residues.

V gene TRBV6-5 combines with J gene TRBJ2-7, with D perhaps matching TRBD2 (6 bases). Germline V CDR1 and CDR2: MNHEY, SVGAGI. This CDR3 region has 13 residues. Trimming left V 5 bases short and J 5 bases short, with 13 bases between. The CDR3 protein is CASSRGGVNEQYF. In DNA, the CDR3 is TGTGCCAGCAGTCGCGGCGGGGTCAACGAGCAGTACTTC.

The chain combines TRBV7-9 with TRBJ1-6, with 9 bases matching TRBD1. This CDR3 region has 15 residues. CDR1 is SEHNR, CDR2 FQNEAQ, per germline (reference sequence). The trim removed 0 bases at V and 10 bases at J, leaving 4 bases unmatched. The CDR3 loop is CASSLAGQGGSPLHF. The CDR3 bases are TGTGCCAGCAGCTTAGCGGGACAGGGAGGATCACCCCTCCACTTT. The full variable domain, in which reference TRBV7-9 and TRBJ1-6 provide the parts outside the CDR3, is DTGVSQNPRHKITKRGQNVTFRCDPISEHNRLYWYRQTLGQGPEFLTYFQNEAQLEKSRLLSDRFSAERPKGSFSTLEIQRTEQGDSAMYLCASSLAGQGGSPLHFGNGTRLTVT.

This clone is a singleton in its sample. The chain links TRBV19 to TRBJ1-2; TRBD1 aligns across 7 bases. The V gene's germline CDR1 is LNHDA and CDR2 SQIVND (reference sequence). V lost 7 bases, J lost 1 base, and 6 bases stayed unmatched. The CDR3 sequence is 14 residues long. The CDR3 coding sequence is TGTGCCAGTAAGGGGCAGGGGGTTAACTATGGCTACACCTTC. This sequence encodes CASKGQGVNYGYTF.

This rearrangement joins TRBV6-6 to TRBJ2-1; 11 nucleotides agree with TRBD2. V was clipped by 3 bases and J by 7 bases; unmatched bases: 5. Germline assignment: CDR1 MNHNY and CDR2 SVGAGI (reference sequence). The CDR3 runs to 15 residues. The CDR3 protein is CASSYTSGSTNEQFF. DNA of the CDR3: TGTGCCAGCAGTTATACTAGCGGGAGTACAAATGAGCAGTTCTTC.

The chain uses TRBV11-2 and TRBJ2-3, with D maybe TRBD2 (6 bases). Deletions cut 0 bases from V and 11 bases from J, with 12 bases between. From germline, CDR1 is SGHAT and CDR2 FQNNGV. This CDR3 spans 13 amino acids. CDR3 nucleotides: TGTGCCAGCAGCTTAGATCCTCTGGGAGGGCAGTATTTT. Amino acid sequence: CASSLDPLGGQYF.

Here the CDR3 reads CASSSTLSETQYF. Written as DNA, the CDR3 is TGTGCCAGCAGCTCTACACTGAGCGAGACCCAGTACTTC. The chain is built from TRBV5-6 and TRBJ2-5; no clear D gene. The CDR3 contains 13 residues. Germline lookup yields CDR1 SGHDT and CDR2 YYEEEE. V was shortened by 3 bases and J by 5 bases, with 11 bases between the two germline ends.

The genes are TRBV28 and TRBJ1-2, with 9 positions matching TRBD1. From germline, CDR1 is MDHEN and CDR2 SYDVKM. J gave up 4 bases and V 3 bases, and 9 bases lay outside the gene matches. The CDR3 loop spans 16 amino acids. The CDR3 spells CASSLLQGARAYGYTF. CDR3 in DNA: TGTGCCAGCAGTTTGTTACAGGGGGCTCGAGCCTATGGCTACACCTTC.

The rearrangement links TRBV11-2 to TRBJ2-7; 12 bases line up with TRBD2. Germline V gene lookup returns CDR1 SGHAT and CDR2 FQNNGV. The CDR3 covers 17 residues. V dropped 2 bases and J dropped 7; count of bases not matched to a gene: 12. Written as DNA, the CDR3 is TGTGCCAGCAGCTTACTAGCGGGAGGGCCGGGGTTTGGGGAGCAGTACTTC. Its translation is CASSLLAGGPGFGEQYF.

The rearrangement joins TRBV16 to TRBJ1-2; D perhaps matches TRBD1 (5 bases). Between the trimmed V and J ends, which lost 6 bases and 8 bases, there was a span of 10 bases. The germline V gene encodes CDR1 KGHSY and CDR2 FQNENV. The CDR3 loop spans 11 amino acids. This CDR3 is CASSTTGGYTF. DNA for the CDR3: TGTGCCAGCAGTACCACAGGCGGCTACACCTTC.

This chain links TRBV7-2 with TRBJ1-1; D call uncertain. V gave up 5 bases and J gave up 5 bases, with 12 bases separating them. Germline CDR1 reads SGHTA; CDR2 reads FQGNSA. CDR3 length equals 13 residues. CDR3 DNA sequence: TGTGCCAGCAGCACCCAACAGCGGACTGAAGCTTTCTTT. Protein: CASSTQQRTEAFF.